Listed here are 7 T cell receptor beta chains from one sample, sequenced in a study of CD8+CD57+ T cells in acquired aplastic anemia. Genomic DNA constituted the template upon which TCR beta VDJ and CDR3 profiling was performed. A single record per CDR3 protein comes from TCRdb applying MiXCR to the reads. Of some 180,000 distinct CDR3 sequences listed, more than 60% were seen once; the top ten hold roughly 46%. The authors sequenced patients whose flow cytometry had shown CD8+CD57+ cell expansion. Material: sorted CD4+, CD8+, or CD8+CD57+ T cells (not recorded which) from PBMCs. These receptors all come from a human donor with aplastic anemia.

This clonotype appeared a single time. This CDR3 reads CASSPLDRPYEQYF. Here the CDR3 DNA reads TGCGCCAGCAGCCCGCTAGACAGGCCCTACGAGCAGTACTTC. V usage is TRBV10-1 and J usage is TRBJ2-7, with a possible D match to TRBD1 (6 bases). Trimming pared 6 bases from V and 2 bases from J, leaving 14 bases between. This CDR3 is built from 14 residues. Germline V lookup: CDR1 WNHNN, CDR2 SYGVQD (reference sequence).

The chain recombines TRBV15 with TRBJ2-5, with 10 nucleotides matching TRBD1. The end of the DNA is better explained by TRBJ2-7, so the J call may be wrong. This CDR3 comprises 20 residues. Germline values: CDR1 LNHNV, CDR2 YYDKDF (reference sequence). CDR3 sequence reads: CATSSSRSGQGLMGSYEQYF. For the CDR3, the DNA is TGTGCCACCAGCAGCTCCAGGTCGGGACAGGGGTTGATGGGCTCCTACGAGCAGTACTTC.

Here the CDR3 DNA reads TGTGCCAGTAGGGGCCCTGGCTACACCTTC. This gives the protein CASRGPGYTF. This chain uses TRBV19 with TRBJ1-2, with D hard to call. Germline CDR1 is LNHDA and CDR2 is SQIVND (reference sequence). The CDR3 loop spans 10 amino acids. Trimming took 6 bases from V and 7 from J, leaving 6 bases between them.

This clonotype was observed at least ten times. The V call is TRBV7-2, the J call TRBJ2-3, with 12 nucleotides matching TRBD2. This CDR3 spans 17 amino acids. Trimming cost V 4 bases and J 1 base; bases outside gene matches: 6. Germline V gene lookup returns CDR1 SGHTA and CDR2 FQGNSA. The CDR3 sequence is CASSYRLAGVRTDTQYF. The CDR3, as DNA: TGTGCCAGCAGCTACCGACTAGCGGGGGTTCGCACAGATACGCAGTATTTT.

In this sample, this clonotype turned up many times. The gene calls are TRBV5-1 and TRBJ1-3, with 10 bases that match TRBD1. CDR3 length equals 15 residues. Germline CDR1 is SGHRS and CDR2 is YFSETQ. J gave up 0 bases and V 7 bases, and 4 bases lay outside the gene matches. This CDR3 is CASRGQGNSGNTIYF. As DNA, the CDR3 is TGCGCCAGCCGGGGACAGGGGAACTCTGGAAACACCATATATTTT.

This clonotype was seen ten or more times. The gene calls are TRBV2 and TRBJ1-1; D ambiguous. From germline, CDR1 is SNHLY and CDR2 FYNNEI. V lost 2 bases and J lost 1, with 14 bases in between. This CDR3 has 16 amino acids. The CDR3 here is CASSEPIRRQNTEAFF. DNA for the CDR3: TGTGCCAGCAGTGAACCCATTCGACGGCAGAACACTGAAGCTTTCTTT.

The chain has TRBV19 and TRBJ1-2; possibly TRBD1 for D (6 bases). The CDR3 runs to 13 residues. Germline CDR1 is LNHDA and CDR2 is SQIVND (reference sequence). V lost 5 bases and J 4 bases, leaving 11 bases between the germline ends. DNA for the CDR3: TGTGCCAGTAGTCCCGAGGGGGTCTATGGCTACACCTTC. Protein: CASSPEGVYGYTF.